The sample holds a few counts of the clone carrying this T cell receptor (beta chain). Caucasian, healthy and from Russia, the donors were aged between roughly 6 and 95. The sample, roughly 9.5 milliliters of peripheral blood, was drawn from each donor. PCR was performed a second time for roughly 7 to 12 cycles using a sample-barcoded 5' primer and a J-beta primer mix. MiXCR, run by TCRdb on the 5' RACE reads, gives a single entry per CDR3 protein. The sample contains about 1.6 million distinct CDR3 sequences, roughly 32% of which appear only once. The CDR3 is made up of 16 amino acids. Germline V CDR1 and CDR2: MNHEY, SMNVEV (reference sequence). The J segment lost 7 bases and the V segment lost 4 bases, leaving 12 bases of the junction unmatched. The sample originates from a study of blood T cells in healthy people across ages.

Source material: blood. The TCR was taken from a woman aged 25 to 39 in good health. The chain is built from TRBV27 and TRBJ2-3, with 9 positions matching TRBD1. The CDR3 DNA follows: TGTGCCAGCAGTTCAATTGGACAGGGGAATGATCATACGCAGTATTTT. Protein sequence: CASSSIGQGNDHTQYF.